The entry that follows covers one TCR beta chain sequence. Lamina propria and intraepithelial lymphocytes were released by processing graft tissue. TCRdb's table, derived via immunoSEQ multiplex PCR, lists solely in-frame clones and lacks some. This sample has about 5,600 clones, with around 74% found just once. The sample belongs to a study of graft-versus-host responses after intestinal transplantation. This CDR3 region has 15 residues. Per the germline V gene, CDR1 is SNHLY and CDR2 is FYNNEI. Germline trimming cut 3 bases from V and 2 bases from J; bases unmatched to any gene: 0. The clonotype was recovered from a human patient who received an intestinal transplant, so some T cells may come from the graft donor. The specimen was ileum tissue, collected less than 240 days after intestinal transplant. The V and J genes are TRBV2 and TRBJ2-5; 13 bases match TRBD2. The CDR3 is CASSEGLAGQETQYF. CDR3 sequence (DNA): TGTGCCAGCAGTGAGGGACTAGCGGGGCAAGAGACCCAGTACTTC. Drawing the rest from reference TRBV2 and TRBJ2-5, the complete variable domain is EPEVTQTPSHQVTQMGQEVILRCVPISNHLYFYWYRQILGQKVEFLVSFYNNEISEKSEIFDDQFSVERPDGSNFTLKIRSTKLEDSAMYFCASSEGLAGQETQYFGPGTRLLVL.